This TCR beta chain was captured in a study of OX40 agonist ivuxolimab in advanced cancers. Study background: Administration of intravenous ivuxolimab to patients occurred every 2 weeks at 0.01 to 10 mg/kg.

Assay: immunoSEQ multiplex PCR; the TCRdb copy retains only in-frame clones and omits some. The sample lists about 80,000 clones, more than 75% occurring once. Deletions cut 4 bases from V and 2 bases from J, with 10 bases between. Germline V lookup: CDR1 SGHRS, CDR2 YFSETQ. The CDR3 is 14 residues long. Peripheral blood came from all dose cohorts at three timepoints. V usage is TRBV5-1 and J usage is TRBJ1-3; D uncertain. The specimen comprised CD4+ or CD8+ T cells sorted from blood, sampled in a trial of the OX40 agonist ivuxolimab. The sequence was collected from an adult with an advanced solid tumor such as melanoma, head and neck, liver or kidney cancer. The CDR3 bases are TGCGCCAGCAGCGTGGGGAAAGCTGGAAACACCATATATTTT. Protein: CASSVGKAGNTIYF.